This T cell receptor (beta chain) was recorded in a study of preoperative IRX-2 immunotherapy in early breast cancer. This clone has only one observation. Regarding treatment: preoperative locoregional IRX-2 cytokine immunotherapy. Patients received preoperative, locoregional IRX-2 cytokine immunotherapy in a phase Ib study. Between the trimmed V and J ends, which lost 0 bases and 10 bases, there was a span of 13 bases. The CDR3 has 14 residues. CDR1 is SGHDT, CDR2 YYEEEE, per germline. The assay was immunoSEQ multiplex PCR, and TCRdb's table has in-frame clones only and misses some. The data contain around 25,000 clones, about 90% of them seen just once; the ten biggest clones take up 25% to 35%.

The chain links TRBV5-6 to TRBJ1-4, with D perhaps matching TRBD1 (5 bases). Sequencing used tumor tissue, obtained after IRX-2 immunotherapy. This clonotype was obtained from a human donor with breast cancer. CDR3 DNA sequence: TGTGCCAGCAGCTTGGGGGGGGATACGCGAAAACTGTTTTTT. Protein: CASSLGGDTRKLFF.